The clone carrying this TCR beta chain was observed a few times. Original methodology: Scientists estimated how many nucleated cells there were by amplifying reference gene primers. Produced via immunoSEQ multiplex PCR; TCRdb's table is partial and in-frame only. V and J calls and clone size come straight from that table; D and trimming were deduced from the DNA. Here the sample spans around 200,000 clones, around 86% being singletons. Participants spanned ages about 18 to 90 years and resided in 20 to 30 US areas. The CDR3 runs 12 residues. Trimming stripped 10 bases from V and 0 bases from J, with 9 bases between. The germline V gene encodes CDR1 LNHDA and CDR2 SQIVND (reference sequence). The sample originates from a study of blood T cell repertoires in COVID-19. About the study: COVID-19 samples collected from the United States, Italy and Spain covered acute and convalescent phases. PBMCs, B-cell-depleted T cells, or T cells provided the cDNA or gDNA that made up the material.

J is TRBJ1-2 and V is TRBV19; D is perhaps TRBD1 (5 bases). The sequencing input was PBMCs or T cells enriched from blood (not recorded which). The receptor was isolated from a woman in her thirties or forties with acute COVID-19. DNA for the CDR3: TGTGCCACCCGACAGTCTAACTATGGCTACACCTTC. Translating gives CATRQSNYGYTF.